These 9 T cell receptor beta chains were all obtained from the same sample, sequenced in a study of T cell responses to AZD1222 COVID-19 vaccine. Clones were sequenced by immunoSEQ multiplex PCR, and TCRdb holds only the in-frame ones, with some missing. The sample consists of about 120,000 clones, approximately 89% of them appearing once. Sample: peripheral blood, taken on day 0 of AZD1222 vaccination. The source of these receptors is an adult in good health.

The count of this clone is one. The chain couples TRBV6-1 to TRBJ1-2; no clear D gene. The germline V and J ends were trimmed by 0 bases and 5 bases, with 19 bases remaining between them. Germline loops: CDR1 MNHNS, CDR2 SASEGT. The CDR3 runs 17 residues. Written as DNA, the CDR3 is TGTGCCAGCAGTGAAGCAGTGGCGGCCGCCTTTCTTTATGGCTACACCTTC. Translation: CASSEAVAAAFLYGYTF.

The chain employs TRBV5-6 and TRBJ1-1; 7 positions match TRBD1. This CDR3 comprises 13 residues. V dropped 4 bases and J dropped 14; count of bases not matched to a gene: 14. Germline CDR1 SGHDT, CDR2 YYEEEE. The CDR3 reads CASSAQGTELTFF. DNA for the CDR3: TGTGCCAGCAGCGCACAGGGGACGGAACTCACGTTCTTT.

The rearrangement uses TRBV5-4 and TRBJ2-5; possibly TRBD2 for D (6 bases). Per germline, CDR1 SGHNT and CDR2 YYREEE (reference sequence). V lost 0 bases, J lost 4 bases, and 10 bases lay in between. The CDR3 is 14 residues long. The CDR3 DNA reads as TGTGCCAGCAGCTTGGCTCGGGGGAGAGAGACCCAGTACTTC. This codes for CASSLARGRETQYF.

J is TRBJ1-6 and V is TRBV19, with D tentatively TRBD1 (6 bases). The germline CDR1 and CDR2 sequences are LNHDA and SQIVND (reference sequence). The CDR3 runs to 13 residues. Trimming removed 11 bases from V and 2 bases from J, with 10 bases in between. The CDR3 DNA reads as TGTGCCGCGGGGGCCCCCTATAATTCACCCCTCCACTTT. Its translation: CAAGAPYNSPLHF.

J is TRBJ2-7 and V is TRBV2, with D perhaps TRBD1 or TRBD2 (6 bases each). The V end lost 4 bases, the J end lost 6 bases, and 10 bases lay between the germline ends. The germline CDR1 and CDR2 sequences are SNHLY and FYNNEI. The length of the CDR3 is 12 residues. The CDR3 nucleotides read TGTGCCAGCAGTGGGGGGGCTGGCGAGCAGTACTTC. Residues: CASSGGAGEQYF. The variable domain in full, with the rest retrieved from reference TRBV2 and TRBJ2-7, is EPEVTQTPSHQVTQMGQEVILRCVPISNHLYFYWYRQILGQKVEFLVSFYNNEISEKSEIFDDQFSVERPDGSNFTLKIRSTKLEDSAMYFCASSGGAGEQYFGPGTRLTVT.

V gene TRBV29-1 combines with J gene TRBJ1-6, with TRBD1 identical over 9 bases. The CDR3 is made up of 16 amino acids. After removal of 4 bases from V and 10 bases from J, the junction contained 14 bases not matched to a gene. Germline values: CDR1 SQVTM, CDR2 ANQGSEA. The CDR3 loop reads CSVVTGHRGRRSPLHF. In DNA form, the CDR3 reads TGCAGCGTTGTCACCGGCCACAGGGGGCGCCGATCACCCCTCCACTTT.

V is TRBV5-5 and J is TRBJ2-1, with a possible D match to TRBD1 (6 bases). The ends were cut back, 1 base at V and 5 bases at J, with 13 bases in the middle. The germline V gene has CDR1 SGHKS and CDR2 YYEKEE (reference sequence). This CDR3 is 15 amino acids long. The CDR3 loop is CASSLRQARNNEQFF. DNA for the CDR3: TGTGCCAGCAGCTTGCGACAGGCAAGGAACAATGAGCAGTTCTTC.

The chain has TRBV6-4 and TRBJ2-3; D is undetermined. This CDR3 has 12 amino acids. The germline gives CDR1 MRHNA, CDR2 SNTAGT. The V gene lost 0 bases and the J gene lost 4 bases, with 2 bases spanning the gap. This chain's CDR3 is CASSDSADTQYF. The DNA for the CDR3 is TGTGCCAGCAGTGACTCGGCAGATACGCAGTATTTT.

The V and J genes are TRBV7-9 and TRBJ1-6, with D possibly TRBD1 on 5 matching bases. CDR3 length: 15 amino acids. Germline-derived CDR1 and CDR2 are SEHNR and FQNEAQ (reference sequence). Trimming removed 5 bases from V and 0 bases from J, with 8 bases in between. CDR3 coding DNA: TGTGCCAGCAGCCCTGGGGGCTCCTATAATTCACCCCTCCACTTT. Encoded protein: CASSPGGSYNSPLHF.